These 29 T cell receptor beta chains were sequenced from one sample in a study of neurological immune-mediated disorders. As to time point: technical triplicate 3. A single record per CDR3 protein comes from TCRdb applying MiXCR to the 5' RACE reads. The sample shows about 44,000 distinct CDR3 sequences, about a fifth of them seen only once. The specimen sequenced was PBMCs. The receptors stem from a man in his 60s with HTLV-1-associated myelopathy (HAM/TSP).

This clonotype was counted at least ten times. Written as DNA, the CDR3 is TGTGCCACCTCGAACCCGGGACAGAAATATGGCTACACCTTC. This encodes CATSNPGQKYGYTF. This chain connects TRBV25-1 to TRBJ1-2; 7 nucleotides line up with TRBD1. The V segment lost 10 bases and the J segment 5 bases; nucleotides outside the gene matches: 13. The CDR3 covers 14 residues. Germline V lookup: CDR1 MGHDK, CDR2 SYGVNS.

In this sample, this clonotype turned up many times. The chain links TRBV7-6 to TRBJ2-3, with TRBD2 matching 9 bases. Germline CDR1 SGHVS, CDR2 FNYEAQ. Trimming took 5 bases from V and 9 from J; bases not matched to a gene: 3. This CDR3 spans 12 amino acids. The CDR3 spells CASSPGLATQYF. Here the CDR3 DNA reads TGTGCCAGCAGCCCCGGACTAGCGACGCAGTATTTT.

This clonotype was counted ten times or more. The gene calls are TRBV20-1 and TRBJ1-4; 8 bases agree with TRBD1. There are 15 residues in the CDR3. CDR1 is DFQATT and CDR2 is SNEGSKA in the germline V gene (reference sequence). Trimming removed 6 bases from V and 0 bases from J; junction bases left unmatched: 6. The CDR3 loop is CSATGTGATNEKLFF. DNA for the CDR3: TGCAGTGCCACCGGGACAGGCGCAACTAATGAAAAACTGTTTTTT.

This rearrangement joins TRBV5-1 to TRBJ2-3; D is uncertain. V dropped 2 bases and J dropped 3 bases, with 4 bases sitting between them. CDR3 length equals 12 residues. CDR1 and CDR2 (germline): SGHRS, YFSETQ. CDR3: CASSFDTDTQYF. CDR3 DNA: TGCGCCAGCAGCTTTGATACAGATACGCAGTATTTT.

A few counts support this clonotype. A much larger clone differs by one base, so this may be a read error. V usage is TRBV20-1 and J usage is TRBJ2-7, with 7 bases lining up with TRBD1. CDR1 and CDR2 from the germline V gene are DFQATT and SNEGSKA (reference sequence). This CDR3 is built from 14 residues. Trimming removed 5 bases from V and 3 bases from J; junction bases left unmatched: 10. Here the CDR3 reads CSARDRVGVYEQYF. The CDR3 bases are TGCAGTGCTCGTGACAGGGTGGGAGTCTACGAGCAGTACTTC.

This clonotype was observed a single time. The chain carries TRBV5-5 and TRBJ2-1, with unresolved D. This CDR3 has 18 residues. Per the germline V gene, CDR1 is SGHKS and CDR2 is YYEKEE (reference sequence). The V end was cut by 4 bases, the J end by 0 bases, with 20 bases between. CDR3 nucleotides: TGTGCCAGCAGCCCGGTCGTCCCTACGCTCAGCTCCTACAATGAGCAGTTCTTC. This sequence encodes CASSPVVPTLSSYNEQFF.

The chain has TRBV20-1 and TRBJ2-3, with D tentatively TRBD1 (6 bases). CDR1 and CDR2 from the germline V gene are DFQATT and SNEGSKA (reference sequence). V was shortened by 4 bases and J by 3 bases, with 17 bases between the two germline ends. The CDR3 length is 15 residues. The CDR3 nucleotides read TGCAGTGCTAAGCCACCACAGGGCAGAACAGATACGCAGTATTTT. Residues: CSAKPPQGRTDTQYF.

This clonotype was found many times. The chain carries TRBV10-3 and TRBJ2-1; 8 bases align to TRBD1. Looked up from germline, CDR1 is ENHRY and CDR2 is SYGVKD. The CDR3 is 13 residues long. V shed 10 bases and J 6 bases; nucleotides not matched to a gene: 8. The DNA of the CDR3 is TGTGCCACGGACACAGGGGGAAGCAATGAGCAGTTCTTC. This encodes CATDTGGSNEQFF.

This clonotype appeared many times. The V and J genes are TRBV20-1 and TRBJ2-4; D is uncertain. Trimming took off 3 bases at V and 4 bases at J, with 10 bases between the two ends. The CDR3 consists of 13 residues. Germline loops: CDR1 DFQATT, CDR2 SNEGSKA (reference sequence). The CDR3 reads CSARSQAKNIQYF. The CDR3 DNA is TGCAGTGCTAGGAGCCAGGCAAAAAACATTCAGTACTTC.

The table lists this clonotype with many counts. The CDR3 region is CAISREGAGNTIYF. The DNA for the CDR3 is TGTGCCATCAGCCGAGAGGGGGCTGGAAACACCATATATTTT. The V and J genes are TRBV10-3 and TRBJ1-3; D is possibly TRBD1 (6 bases). V was pared by 6 bases and J by 2 bases, with 11 bases between. Per the germline V gene, CDR1 is ENHRY and CDR2 is SYGVKD. There are 14 residues in the CDR3.

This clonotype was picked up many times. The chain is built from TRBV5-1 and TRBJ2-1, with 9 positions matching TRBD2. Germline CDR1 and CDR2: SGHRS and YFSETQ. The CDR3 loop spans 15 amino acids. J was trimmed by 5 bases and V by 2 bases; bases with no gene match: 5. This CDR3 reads CASSFLAGADNEQFF. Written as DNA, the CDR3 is TGCGCCAGCAGCTTTTTAGCGGGAGCCGACAATGAGCAGTTCTTC. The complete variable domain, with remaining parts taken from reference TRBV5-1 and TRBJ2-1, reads KAGVTQTPRYLIKTRGQQVTLSCSPISGHRSVSWYQQTPGQGLQFLFEYFSETQRNKGNFPGRFSGRQFSNSRSEMNVSTLELGDSALYLCASSFLAGADNEQFFGPGTRLTVL.

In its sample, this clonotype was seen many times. The CDR3 DNA reads TGCGCCAGCAGCTTGGACGTGACAGGGGTCTACGAGCAGTACTTC. Protein: CASSLDVTGVYEQYF. The rearrangement joins TRBV5-1 to TRBJ2-7; 8 nucleotides match TRBD1. The CDR3 is made up of 15 amino acids. J lost 3 bases, V lost 0 bases, and 5 bases had no gene match. Germline loops: CDR1 SGHRS, CDR2 YFSETQ.

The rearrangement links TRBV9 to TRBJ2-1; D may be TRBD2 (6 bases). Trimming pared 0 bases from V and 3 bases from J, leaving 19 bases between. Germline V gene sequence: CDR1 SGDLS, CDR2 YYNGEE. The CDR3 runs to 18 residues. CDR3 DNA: TGTGCCAGCAGCGTAGGGGGTAGCGGAGCCCAAGACTACAATGAGCAGTTCTTC. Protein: CASSVGGSGAQDYNEQFF.

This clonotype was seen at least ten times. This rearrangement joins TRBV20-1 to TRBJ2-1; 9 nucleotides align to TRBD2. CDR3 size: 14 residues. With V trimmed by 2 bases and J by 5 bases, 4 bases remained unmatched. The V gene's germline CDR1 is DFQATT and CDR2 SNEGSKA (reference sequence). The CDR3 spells CSARLAGLHNEQFF. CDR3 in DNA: TGCAGTGCTAGACTAGCGGGGCTCCACAATGAGCAGTTCTTC.

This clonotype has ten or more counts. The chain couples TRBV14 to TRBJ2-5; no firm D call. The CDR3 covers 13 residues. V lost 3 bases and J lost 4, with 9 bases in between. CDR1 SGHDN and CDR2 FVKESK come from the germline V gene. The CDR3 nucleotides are TGTGCCAGCAGCCATTACCTGGGAGAGACCCAGTACTTC. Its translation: CASSHYLGETQYF.

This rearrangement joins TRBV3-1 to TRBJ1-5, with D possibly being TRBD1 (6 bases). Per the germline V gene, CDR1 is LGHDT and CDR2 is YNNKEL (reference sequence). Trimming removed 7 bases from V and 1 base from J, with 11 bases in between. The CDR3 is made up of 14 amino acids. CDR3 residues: CASTLGQSNQPQHF. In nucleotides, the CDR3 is TGTGCCAGCACTCTAGGACAGAGCAATCAGCCCCAGCATTTT.

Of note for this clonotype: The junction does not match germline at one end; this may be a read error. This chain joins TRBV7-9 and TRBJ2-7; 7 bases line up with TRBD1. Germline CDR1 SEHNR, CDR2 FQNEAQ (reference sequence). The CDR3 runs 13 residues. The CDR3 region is CATLHYRGSEQCF. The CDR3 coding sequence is TGTGCCACGCTACATTACAGGGGCTCCGAGCAGTGCTTC.

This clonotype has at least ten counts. CDR3 sequence: CSGGESDTQYF. DNA for the CDR3: TGCAGCGGGGGGGAGTCAGATACGCAGTATTTT. The chain links TRBV20-1 to TRBJ2-3; 8 bases are shared with TRBD2. Germline V gene data show CDR1 as DFQATT and CDR2 as SNEGSKA (reference sequence). The CDR3 has 11 amino acids.

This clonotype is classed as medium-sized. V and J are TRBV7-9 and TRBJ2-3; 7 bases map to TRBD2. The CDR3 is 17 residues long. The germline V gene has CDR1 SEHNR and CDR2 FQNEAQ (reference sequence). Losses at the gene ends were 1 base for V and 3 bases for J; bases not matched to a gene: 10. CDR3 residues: CASSLGPPLAATDTQYF. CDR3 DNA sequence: TGTGCCAGCAGCTTAGGGCCCCCCCTAGCGGCGACAGATACGCAGTATTTT.

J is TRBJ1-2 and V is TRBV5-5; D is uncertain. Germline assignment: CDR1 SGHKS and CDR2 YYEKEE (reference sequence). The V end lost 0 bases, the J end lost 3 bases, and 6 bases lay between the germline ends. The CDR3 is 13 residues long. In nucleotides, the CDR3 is TGTGCCAGCAGCTTGGACAGATACTATGGCTACACCTTC. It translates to CASSLDRYYGYTF. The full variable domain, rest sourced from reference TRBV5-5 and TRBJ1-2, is DAGVTQSPTHLIKTRGQQVTLRCSPISGHKSVSWYQQVLGQGPQFIFQYYEKEERGRGNFPDRFSARQFPNYSSELNVNALLLGDSALYLCASSLDRYYGYTFGSGTRLTVV.

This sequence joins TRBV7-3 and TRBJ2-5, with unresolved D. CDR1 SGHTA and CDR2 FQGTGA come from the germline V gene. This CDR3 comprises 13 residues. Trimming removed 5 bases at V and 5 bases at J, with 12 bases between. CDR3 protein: CASSQRLQETQYF. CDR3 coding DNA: TGTGCCAGCAGCCAACGGCTGCAGGAGACCCAGTACTTC.

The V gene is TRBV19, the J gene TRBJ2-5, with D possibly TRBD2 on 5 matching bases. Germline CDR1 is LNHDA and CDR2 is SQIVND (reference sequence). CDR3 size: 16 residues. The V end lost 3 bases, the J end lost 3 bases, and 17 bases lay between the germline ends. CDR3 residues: CASSMRRTRREETQYF. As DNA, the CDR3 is TGTGCCAGTAGTATGAGGAGGACCCGACGGGAAGAGACCCAGTACTTC.

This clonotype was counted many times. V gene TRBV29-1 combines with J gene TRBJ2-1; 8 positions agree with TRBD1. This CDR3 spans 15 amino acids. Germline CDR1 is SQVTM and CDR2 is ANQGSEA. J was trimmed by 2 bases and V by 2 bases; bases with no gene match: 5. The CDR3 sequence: CSVESGQGPYNEQFF. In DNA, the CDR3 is TGCAGCGTTGAAAGTGGACAGGGACCCTACAATGAGCAGTTCTTC.

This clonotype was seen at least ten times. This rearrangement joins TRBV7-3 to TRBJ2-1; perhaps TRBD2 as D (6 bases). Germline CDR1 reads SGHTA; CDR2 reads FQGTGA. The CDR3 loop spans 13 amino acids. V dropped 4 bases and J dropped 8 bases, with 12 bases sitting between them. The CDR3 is CASSSGGQDEQFF. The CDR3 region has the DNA TGTGCCAGCAGCTCCGGGGGTCAGGATGAGCAGTTCTTC.

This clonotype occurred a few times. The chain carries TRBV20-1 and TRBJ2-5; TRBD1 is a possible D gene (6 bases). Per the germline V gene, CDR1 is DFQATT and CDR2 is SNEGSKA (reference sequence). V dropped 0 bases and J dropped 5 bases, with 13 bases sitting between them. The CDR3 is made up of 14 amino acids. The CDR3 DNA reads TGCAGTGCTAGAGATCGGCAGGGGATTGAGACCCAGTACTTC. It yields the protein CSARDRQGIETQYF.

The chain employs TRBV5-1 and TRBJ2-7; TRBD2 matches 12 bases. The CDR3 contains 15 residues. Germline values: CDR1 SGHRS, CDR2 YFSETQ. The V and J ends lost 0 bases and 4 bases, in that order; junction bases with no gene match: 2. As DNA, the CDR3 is TGCGCCAGCAGCTTGGGACTAGCGGGAGAGTACGAGCAGTACTTC. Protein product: CASSLGLAGEYEQYF.

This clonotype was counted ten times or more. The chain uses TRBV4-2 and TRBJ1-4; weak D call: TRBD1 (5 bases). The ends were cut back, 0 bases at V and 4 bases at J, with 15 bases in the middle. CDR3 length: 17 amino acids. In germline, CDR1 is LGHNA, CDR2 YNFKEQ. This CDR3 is CASSQDSAAGFNEKLFF. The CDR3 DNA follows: TGTGCCAGCAGCCAAGATAGCGCAGCAGGGTTTAATGAAAAACTGTTTTTT.

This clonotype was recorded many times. As DNA, the CDR3 is TGTGCCAGCAGTTTAAGGGGGAGGGGAAGCAATCAGCCCCAGCATTTT. Translation: CASSLRGRGSNQPQHF. V gene TRBV28 combines with J gene TRBJ1-5, with a possible D match to TRBD1 (6 bases). CDR3 length: 16 amino acids. Trimming stripped 2 bases from V and 1 base from J, with 12 bases between. Germline V gene lookup returns CDR1 MDHEN and CDR2 SYDVKM.

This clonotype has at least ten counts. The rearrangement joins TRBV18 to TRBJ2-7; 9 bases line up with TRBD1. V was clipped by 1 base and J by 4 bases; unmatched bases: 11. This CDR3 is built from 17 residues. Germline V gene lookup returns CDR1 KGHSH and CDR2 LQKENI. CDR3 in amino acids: CASSPRGQGISLYEQYF. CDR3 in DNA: TGTGCCAGCTCACCACGGGGACAGGGAATAAGTCTTTACGAGCAGTACTTC.